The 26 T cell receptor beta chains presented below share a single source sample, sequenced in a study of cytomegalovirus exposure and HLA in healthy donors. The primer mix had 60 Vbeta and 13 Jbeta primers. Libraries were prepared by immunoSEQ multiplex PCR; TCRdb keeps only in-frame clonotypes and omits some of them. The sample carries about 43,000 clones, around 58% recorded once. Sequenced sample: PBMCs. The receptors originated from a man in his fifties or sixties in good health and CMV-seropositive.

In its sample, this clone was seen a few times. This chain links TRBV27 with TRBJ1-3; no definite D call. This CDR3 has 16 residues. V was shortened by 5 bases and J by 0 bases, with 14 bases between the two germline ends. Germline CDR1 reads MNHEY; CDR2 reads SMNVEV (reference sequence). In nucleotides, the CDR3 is TGTGCCAGCAGTCCCGGAGGGCTCACCTCTGGAAACACCATATATTTT. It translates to CASSPGGLTSGNTIYF.

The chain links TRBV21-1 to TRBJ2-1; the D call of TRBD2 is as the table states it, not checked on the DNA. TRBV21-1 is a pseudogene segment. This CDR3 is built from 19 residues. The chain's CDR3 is CASSKSAGTSGRSGNEQFF. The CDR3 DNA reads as TGTGCCAGCAGCAAAAGTGCAGGAACTAGCGGGAGGTCCGGGAATGAGCAGTTCTTC.

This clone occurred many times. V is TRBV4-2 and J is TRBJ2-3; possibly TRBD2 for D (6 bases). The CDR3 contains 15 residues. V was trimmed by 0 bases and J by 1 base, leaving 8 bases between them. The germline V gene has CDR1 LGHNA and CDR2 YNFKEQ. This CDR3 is CASSQDSSGTDTQYF. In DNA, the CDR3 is TGTGCCAGCAGCCAAGATTCTAGCGGCACAGATACGCAGTATTTT.

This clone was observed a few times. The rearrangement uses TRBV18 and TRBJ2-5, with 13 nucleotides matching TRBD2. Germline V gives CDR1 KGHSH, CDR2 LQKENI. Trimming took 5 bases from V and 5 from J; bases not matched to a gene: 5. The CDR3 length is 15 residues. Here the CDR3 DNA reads TGTGCCAGCTCAACGTTGACTAGCGGGAGGGAGACCCAGTACTTC. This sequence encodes CASSTLTSGRETQYF.

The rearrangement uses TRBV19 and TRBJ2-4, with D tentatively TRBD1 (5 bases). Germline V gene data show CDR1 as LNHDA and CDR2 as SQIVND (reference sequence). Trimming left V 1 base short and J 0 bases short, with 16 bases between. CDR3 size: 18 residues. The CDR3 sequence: CASSIVPRARIAKNIQYF. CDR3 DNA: TGTGCCAGTAGTATAGTCCCCAGGGCACGTATAGCCAAAAACATTCAGTACTTC.

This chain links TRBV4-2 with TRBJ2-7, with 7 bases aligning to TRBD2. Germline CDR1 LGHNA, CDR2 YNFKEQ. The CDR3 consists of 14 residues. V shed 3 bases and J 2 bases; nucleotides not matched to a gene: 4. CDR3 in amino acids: CASSQAGEAYEQYF. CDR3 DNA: TGTGCCAGCAGCCAGGCGGGAGAGGCCTACGAGCAGTACTTC.

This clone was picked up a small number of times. CDR3: CASSQAPSGGLFF. CDR3 in DNA: TGTGCCAGCAGCCAAGCTCCGTCGGGTGGGCTGTTTTTT. The V and J genes are TRBV7-6 and TRBJ2-2, with D hard to call. Germline CDR1 SGHVS, CDR2 FNYEAQ. The CDR3 covers 13 residues. The V end lost 5 bases, the J end lost 13 bases, and 17 bases lay between the germline ends.

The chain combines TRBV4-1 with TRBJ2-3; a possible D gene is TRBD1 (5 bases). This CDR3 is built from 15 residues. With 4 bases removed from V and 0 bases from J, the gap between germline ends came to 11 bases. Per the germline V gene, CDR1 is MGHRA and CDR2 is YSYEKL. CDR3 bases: TGCGCCAGCAGCCCTGGAACAGGTAGCACAGATACGCAGTATTTT. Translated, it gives CASSPGTGSTDTQYF.

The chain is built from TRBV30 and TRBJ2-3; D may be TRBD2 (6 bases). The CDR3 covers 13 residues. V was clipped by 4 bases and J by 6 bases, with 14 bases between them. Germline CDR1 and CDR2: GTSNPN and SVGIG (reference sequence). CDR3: CAWNDGGRDTQYF. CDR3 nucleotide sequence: TGTGCCTGGAACGACGGAGGGCGTGATACGCAGTATTTT.

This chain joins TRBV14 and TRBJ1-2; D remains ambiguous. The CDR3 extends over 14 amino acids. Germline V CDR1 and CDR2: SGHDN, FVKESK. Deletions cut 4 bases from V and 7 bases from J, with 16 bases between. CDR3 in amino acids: CASSRGARSCGYTF. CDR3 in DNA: TGTGCCAGCAGCCGAGGCGCCCGCAGCTGTGGCTACACCTTC.

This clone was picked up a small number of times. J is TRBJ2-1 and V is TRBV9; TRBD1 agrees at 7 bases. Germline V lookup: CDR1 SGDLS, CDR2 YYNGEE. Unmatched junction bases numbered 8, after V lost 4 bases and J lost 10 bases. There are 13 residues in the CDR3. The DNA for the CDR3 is TGTGCCAGCAGCAAGCTGGGACAGACAGAGCAGTTCTTC. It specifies CASSKLGQTEQFF.

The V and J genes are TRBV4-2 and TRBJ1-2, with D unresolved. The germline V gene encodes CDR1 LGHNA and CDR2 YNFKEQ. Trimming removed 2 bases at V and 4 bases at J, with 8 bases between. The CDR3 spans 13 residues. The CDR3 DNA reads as TGTGCCAGCAGCCAATCCGGAGCCTATGGCTACACCTTC. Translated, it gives CASSQSGAYGYTF.

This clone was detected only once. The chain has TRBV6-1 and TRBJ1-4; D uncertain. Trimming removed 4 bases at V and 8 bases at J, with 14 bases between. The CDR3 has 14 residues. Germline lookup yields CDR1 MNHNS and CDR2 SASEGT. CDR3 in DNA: TGTGCCAGCAGTGCACCCGCCTGGCCAGAAAAACTGTTTTTT. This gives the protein CASSAPAWPEKLFF.

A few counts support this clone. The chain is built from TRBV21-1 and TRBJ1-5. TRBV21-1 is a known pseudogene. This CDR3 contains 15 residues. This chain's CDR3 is CASSRGEQRLQPQHF. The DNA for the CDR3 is TGTGCCAGCAGCAGGGGAGAGCAACGGCTCCAGCCCCAGCATTTT.

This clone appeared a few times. Here the CDR3 DNA reads TGTGCCAGCAGTGTACTAGCGGATAGCACAGATACGCAGTATTTT. It specifies CASSVLADSTDTQYF. The rearrangement joins TRBV2 to TRBJ2-3; 8 nucleotides line up with TRBD2. Trimming cost V 4 bases and J 0 bases; bases outside gene matches: 3. Germline lookup yields CDR1 SNHLY and CDR2 FYNNEI. The CDR3 is 15 amino acids.

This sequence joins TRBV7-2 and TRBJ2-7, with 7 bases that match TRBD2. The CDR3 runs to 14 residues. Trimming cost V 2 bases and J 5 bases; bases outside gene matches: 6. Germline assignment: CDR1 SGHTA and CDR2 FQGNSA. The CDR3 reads CASSLLAAWDEQYF. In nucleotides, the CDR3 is TGTGCCAGCAGCTTACTAGCGGCCTGGGACGAGCAGTACTTC. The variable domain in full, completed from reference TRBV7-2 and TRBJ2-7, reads GAGVSQSPSNKVTEKGKDVELRCDPISGHTALYWYRQSLGQGLEFLIYFQGNSAPDKSGLPSDRFSAERTGGSVSTLTIQRTQQEDSAVYLCASSLLAAWDEQYFGPGTRLTVT.

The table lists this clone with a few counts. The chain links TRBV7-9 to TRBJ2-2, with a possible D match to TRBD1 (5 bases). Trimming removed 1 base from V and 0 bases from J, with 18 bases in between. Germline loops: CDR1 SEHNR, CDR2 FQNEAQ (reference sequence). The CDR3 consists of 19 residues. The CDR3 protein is CASSLGGGRRGANTGELFF. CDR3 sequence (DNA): TGTGCCAGCAGCTTAGGAGGTGGCAGAAGGGGTGCGAACACCGGGGAGCTGTTTTTT. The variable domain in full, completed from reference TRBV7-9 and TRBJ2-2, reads DTGVSQNPRHKITKRGQNVTFRCDPISEHNRLYWYRQTLGQGPEFLTYFQNEAQLEKSRLLSDRFSAERPKGSFSTLEIQRTEQGDSAMYLCASSLGGGRRGANTGELFFGEGSRLTVL.

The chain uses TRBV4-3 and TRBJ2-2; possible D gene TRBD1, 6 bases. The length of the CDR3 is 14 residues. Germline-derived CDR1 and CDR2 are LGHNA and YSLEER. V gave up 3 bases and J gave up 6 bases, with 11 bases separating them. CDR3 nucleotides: TGCGCCAGCAGCCATTTACAGGGCGCCGGGGAGCTGTTTTTT. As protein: CASSHLQGAGELFF.

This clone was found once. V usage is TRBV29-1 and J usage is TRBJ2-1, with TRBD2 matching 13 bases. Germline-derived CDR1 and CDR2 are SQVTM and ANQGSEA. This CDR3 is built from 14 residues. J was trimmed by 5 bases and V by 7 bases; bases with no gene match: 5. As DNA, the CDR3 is TGCAGCGGCGGACTAGCGGGAGTGCACAATGAGCAGTTCTTC. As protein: CSGGLAGVHNEQFF.

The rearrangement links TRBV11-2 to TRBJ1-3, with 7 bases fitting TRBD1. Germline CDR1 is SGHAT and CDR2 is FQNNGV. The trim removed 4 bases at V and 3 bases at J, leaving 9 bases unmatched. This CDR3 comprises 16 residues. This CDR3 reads CASSSPGQILGNTIYF. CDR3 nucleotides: TGTGCCAGCAGCTCCCCGGGACAGATCCTTGGAAACACCATATATTTT.

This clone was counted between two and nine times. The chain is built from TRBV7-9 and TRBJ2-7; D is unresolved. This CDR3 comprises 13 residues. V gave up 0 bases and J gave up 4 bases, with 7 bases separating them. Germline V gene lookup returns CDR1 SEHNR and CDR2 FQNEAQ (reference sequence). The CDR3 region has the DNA TGTGCCAGCAGCTTAGCGCTTGCGTACGAGCAGTACTTC. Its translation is CASSLALAYEQYF.

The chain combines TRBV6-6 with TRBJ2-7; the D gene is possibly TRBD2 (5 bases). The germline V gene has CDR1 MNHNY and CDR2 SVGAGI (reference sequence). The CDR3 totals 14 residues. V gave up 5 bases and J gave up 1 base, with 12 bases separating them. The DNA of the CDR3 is TGTGCCAGCAGTCGACCGGGGATTTCCTACGAGCAGTACTTC. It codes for CASSRPGISYEQYF.

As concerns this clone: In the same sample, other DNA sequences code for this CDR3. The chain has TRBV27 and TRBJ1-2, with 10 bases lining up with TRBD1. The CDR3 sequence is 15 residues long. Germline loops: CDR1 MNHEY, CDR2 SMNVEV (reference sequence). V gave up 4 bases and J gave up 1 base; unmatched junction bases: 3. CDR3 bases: TGTGCCAGCAGTTCGGGGACAGGGGTTAACTATGGCTACACCTTC. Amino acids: CASSSGTGVNYGYTF.

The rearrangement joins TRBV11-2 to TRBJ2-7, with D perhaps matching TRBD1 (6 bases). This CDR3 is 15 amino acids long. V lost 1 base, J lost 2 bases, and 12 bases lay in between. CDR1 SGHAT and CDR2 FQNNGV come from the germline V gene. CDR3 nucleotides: TGTGCCAGCAGCTTAGGGTATAACAGGGCCTACGAGCAGTACTTC. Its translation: CASSLGYNRAYEQYF.

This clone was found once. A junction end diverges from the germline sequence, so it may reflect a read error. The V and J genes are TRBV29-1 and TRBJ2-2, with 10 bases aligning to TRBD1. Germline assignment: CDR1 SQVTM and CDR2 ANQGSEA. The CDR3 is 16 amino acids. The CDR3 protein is CSVESPGQGNPGELFF. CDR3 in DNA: TGCAGCGTTGAATCTCCGGGACAGGGGAACCCCGGGGAGCTGTTTTTT.

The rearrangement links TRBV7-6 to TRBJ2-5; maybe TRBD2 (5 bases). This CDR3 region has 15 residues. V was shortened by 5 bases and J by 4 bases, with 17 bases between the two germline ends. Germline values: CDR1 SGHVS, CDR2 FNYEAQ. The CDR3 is CASSQRSLAGETQYF. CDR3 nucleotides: TGTGCCAGCAGCCAAAGGTCTCTTGCGGGAGAGACCCAGTACTTC.